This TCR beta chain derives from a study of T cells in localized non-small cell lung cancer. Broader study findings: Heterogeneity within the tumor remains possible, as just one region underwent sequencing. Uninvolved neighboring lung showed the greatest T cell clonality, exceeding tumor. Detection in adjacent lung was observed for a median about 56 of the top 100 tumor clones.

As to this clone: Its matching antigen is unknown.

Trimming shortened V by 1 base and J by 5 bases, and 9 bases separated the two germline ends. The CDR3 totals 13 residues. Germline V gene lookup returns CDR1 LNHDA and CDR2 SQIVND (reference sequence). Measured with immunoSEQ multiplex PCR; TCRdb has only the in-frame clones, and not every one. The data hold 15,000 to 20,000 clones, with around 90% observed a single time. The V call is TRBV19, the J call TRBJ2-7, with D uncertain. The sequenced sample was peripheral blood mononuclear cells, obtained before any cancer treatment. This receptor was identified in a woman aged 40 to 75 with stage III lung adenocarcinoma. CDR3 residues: CASSIVSGDEQYF. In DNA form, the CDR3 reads TGTGCCAGTAGTATAGTGAGTGGGGACGAGCAGTACTTC.